Each of the 25 T cell receptor beta chains below was sequenced from the same sample in a study of spatial heterogeneity in lung cancer. Time point noted: sample taken at primary tumor resection. Whole RNA, which was extracted from tumor, nontumor lung tissue or frozen PBMC, was sequenced without any cell sorting. One entry per CDR3 protein, called by TCRdb with MiXCR from the 5' RACE reads. Of some 1,500 distinct CDR3 sequences listed, under 30% are singletons. The sample consisted of PBMCs, taken at surgery. These receptors originate from a male donor with early-stage non-small cell lung cancer.

The genes are TRBV24-1 and TRBJ2-1, with a tentative D call TRBD2 (6 bases). CDR3 size: 16 residues. V gave up 0 bases and J gave up 1 base, with 9 bases separating them. Germline-derived CDR1 and CDR2 are KGHDR and SFDVKD. Here the CDR3 DNA reads TGTGCCACCAGTGATTTGAACGGGGGTTCCTACAATGAGCAGTTCTTC. The encoded protein is CATSDLNGGSYNEQFF.

J is TRBJ2-7 and V is TRBV20-1; D possibly corresponds to TRBD1 (5 bases). Germline V gene lookup returns CDR1 DFQATT and CDR2 SNEGSKA (reference sequence). Trimming left V 3 bases short and J 0 bases short, with 9 bases between. The CDR3 is 13 amino acids. Written as DNA, the CDR3 is TGCAGTGCTAGCGGCAGGGACTCCTACGAGCAGTACTTC. Its translation is CSASGRDSYEQYF.

This clonotype is deemed medium-sized. J is TRBJ2-3 and V is TRBV12-3 or TRBV12-4; 9 nucleotides agree with TRBD1. This CDR3 has 15 residues. The V segment lost 4 bases and the J segment 0 bases; nucleotides outside the gene matches: 2. CDR3 sequence: CASSSGTGSTDTQYF. The CDR3 DNA follows: TGTGCCAGCAGTTCCGGGACAGGGAGCACAGATACGCAGTATTTT.

In this sample, this clonotype is medium-sized (0.01 to 0.1%). This rearrangement joins TRBV3-1 to TRBJ2-1, with TRBD2 identical over 8 bases. V lost 4 bases, J lost 6 bases, and 8 bases stayed unmatched. Germline CDR1 reads LGHDT; CDR2 reads YNNKEL (reference sequence). The CDR3 runs 15 residues. In DNA, the CDR3 is TGTGCCAGCAGCCCTACGGGACTAGGCTTCAATGAGCAGTTCTTC. Translating gives CASSPTGLGFNEQFF.

By its share, this clonotype is medium-sized (0.01 to 0.1%). The rearrangement links TRBV5-1 to TRBJ2-1; D is undetermined. This CDR3 comprises 15 residues. With 0 bases removed from V and 1 base from J, the gap between germline ends came to 8 bases. Germline V gives CDR1 SGHRS, CDR2 YFSETQ. The CDR3 nucleotides read TGCGCCAGCAGCTTGGCCAAAGGGTCCTACAATGAGCAGTTCTTC. Protein sequence: CASSLAKGSYNEQFF.

This chain joins TRBV12-3 or TRBV12-4 and TRBJ2-5; no clear D gene. CDR3 length: 14 residues. The V end lost 1 base, the J end lost 0 bases, and 6 bases lay between the germline ends. As DNA, the CDR3 is TGTGCCAGCAGTTTAGACGGGCACCAAGAGACCCAGTACTTC. It yields the protein CASSLDGHQETQYF.

By proportion, this clonotype is medium-sized. The chain employs TRBV25-1 and TRBJ2-7; D is perhaps TRBD1 or TRBD2 (6 bases each). V lost 8 bases, J lost 4 bases, and 15 bases lay in between. The CDR3 is made up of 13 amino acids. The germline gives CDR1 MGHDK, CDR2 SYGVNS. The chain's CDR3 is CASARGAGYEQYF. CDR3 coding DNA: TGTGCCAGCGCGAGGGGGGCGGGGTACGAGCAGTACTTC.

This clonotype is judged large. In DNA form, the CDR3 reads TGTGCCAGCTCACCTCCGGGAAGTAGCTATGGCTACACCTTC. It codes for CASSPPGSSYGYTF. The chain employs TRBV18 and TRBJ1-2; no definite D call. This CDR3 comprises 14 residues. V was pared by 3 bases and J by 4 bases, with 12 bases between. Germline V lookup: CDR1 KGHSH, CDR2 LQKENI.

By sample share, this clonotype is hyperexpanded. The genes are TRBV7-6 and TRBJ2-7; 14 positions match TRBD2. This CDR3 is 16 amino acids long. The V gene end was trimmed by 1 base and the J gene end by 4 bases; junction bases not matched to a gene: 3. The V gene's germline CDR1 is SGHVS and CDR2 FNYEAQ. The CDR3 region is CASSLGTSGGSYEQYF. CDR3 DNA sequence: TGTGCCAGCAGCTTAGGGACTAGCGGGGGGTCTTACGAGCAGTACTTC.

In its sample, this clonotype ranks as medium-sized (0.01 to 0.1%). The chain uses TRBV19 and TRBJ2-2; weak D call: TRBD2 (5 bases). The CDR3 runs to 15 residues. V was clipped by 7 bases and J by 3 bases, with 15 bases between them. The germline CDR1 and CDR2 sequences are LNHDA and SQIVND (reference sequence). CDR3 amino acids: CASTARGGYTGELFF. The CDR3 DNA sequence: TGTGCCAGTACTGCCCGGGGTGGTTACACCGGGGAGCTGTTTTTT.

This clonotype came up a few times. The chain carries TRBV29-1 and TRBJ1-1; maybe TRBD1 (6 bases). CDR1 is SQVTM, CDR2 ANQGSEA, per germline. There are 13 residues in the CDR3. Trimming left V 7 bases short and J 0 bases short, with 12 bases between. The CDR3 DNA reads TGCAGCGCCGCGGGACAACTGAACACTGAAGCTTTCTTT. Amino acid sequence: CSAAGQLNTEAFF.

This clonotype showed up many times. This sequence joins TRBV7-2 and TRBJ2-5; 8 nucleotides align to TRBD1. The CDR3 loop spans 15 amino acids. The V and J ends lost 7 bases and 1 base, in that order; junction bases with no gene match: 8. CDR1 and CDR2 (germline): SGHTA, FQGNSA. CDR3 sequence reads: CASTRDRRFQETQYF. The CDR3 bases are TGTGCCAGCACCCGGGACAGGAGATTCCAAGAGACCCAGTACTTC.

This clonotype is medium-sized. The chain is built from TRBV23-1 and TRBJ2-7; 10 bases are a match to TRBD1. TRBV23-1 is placed among ORFs of uncertain function. There are 14 residues in the CDR3. V was pared by 4 bases and J by 4 bases, with 4 bases of the junction left unmatched. The CDR3 DNA is TGCGCCAGCAGTCCCGGACAGGGGGGATACGAGCAGTACGTC. It translates to CASSPGQGGYEQYV.

This clonotype was seen many times. V is TRBV6-1 and J is TRBJ2-5; TRBD2 aligns across 10 bases. This CDR3 has 15 amino acids. V trimming: 8 bases; J trimming: 0 bases; junction bases outside the gene matches: 6. The germline V gene has CDR1 MNHNS and CDR2 SASEGT. The CDR3 bases are TGTGCCAGCGAGAGCGGGAGGGCCGACCAAGAGACCCAGTACTTC. Its translation: CASESGRADQETQYF.

This clonotype was seen at least ten times. The CDR3 loop reads CSQIGYNEQFF. CDR3 DNA: TGCAGCCAAATAGGCTACAATGAGCAGTTCTTC. The J gene is TRBJ2-1, the V gene TRBV29-1, with no clear D. The V end was cut by 8 bases, the J end by 3 bases, with 8 bases between. Germline V CDR1 and CDR2: SQVTM, ANQGSEA. The CDR3 extends over 11 amino acids.

This clonotype was seen more than once but under ten times. This chain links TRBV4-3 with TRBJ2-3, with 7 bases lining up with TRBD1. The ends lost 0 bases at V and 1 base at J; junction bases unmatched: 1. This CDR3 is built from 15 residues. Germline values: CDR1 LGHNA, CDR2 YSLEER. The CDR3 sequence is CASSQDGTGTDTQYF. In nucleotides, the CDR3 is TGCGCCAGCAGCCAAGATGGGACAGGCACAGATACGCAGTATTTT.

In this sample, this clonotype turned up many times. The chain employs TRBV20-1 and TRBJ2-3; 9 bases are shared with TRBD2. Trimming removed 0 bases from V and 7 bases from J; junction bases left unmatched: 8. This CDR3 spans 15 amino acids. The germline gives CDR1 DFQATT, CDR2 SNEGSKA (reference sequence). The CDR3 sequence: CSARDLREGGNTQYF. CDR3 in DNA: TGCAGTGCTAGAGATTTGCGGGAGGGCGGAAATACGCAGTATTTT.

The sample holds many counts of this clonotype. A much larger clone lies a single base off, so this may be a read error. The V and J genes are TRBV27 and TRBJ1-2, with D tentatively TRBD1 (6 bases). The germline V gene has CDR1 MNHEY and CDR2 SMNVEV (reference sequence). The CDR3 is 14 amino acids. The germline V and J ends were trimmed by 4 bases and 8 bases, with 17 bases remaining between them. CDR3 bases: TGTGCCAGCAGTTCCGGGACATGTTCGAAAGGCTACACCTTC. Amino acid sequence: CASSSGTCSKGYTF.

This clonotype was seen only a few times. V and J are TRBV6-4 and TRBJ2-1, with TRBD2 matching over 10 bases. This CDR3 is 15 amino acids long. In germline, CDR1 is MRHNA, CDR2 SNTAGT. J gave up 6 bases and V 0 bases, and 2 bases lay outside the gene matches. In nucleotides, the CDR3 is TGTGCCAGCAGTGACTCAGCGGGGGGGGGCAATGAGCAGTTCTTC. This encodes CASSDSAGGGNEQFF.

This clonotype is labeled medium-sized. Here the CDR3 reads CASTWSGSQEETQYF. Here the CDR3 DNA reads TGTGCCAGCACCTGGAGCGGGAGTCAGGAAGAGACCCAGTACTTC. The chain joins TRBV6-2 or TRBV6-3 to TRBJ2-5, with 8 bases fitting TRBD2. The CDR3 totals 15 residues. Germline assignment: CDR1 MNHEY and CDR2 SVGEGT. Losses at the gene ends were 7 bases for V and 3 bases for J; bases not matched to a gene: 10.

This clonotype showed up many times. The chain employs TRBV29-1 and TRBJ2-3; no clear D. CDR1 is SQVTM and CDR2 is ANQGSEA in the germline V gene. Deletions cut 4 bases from V and 6 bases from J, with 11 bases between. This CDR3 is 12 amino acids long. The CDR3 loop reads CSVGGGSDTQYF. DNA for the CDR3: TGCAGCGTTGGAGGCGGTTCGGATACGCAGTATTTT.

This clonotype is categorized as hyperexpanded (1% or more). V gene TRBV9 combines with J gene TRBJ2-2, with 7 bases lining up with TRBD2. Trimming at V came to 2 bases and at J to 1 base, leaving 8 bases not matched to a gene. Germline CDR1 and CDR2: SGDLS and YYNGEE. This CDR3 has 17 residues. The CDR3 reads CASSVQRGQGNTGELFF. CDR3 in DNA: TGTGCCAGCAGCGTTCAGCGGGGCCAAGGGAACACCGGGGAGCTGTTTTTT.

This clonotype was detected many times. The chain links TRBV12-3 or TRBV12-4 to TRBJ2-1; possible D gene TRBD1, 6 bases. V was clipped by 6 bases and J by 10 bases, with 13 bases between them. The CDR3 length is 12 residues. The chain's CDR3 is CASRPDSVEQFF. Written as DNA, the CDR3 is TGTGCCAGCAGGCCGGACAGTGTGGAGCAGTTCTTC.

The gene calls are TRBV3-2 and TRBJ1-1. TRBV3-2 represents a pseudogene. This CDR3 region has 15 residues. The CDR3 nucleotides are TGTGCCAGCAGCCAAGCGGTTGGGCAGAACACTGAAGCTTTCTTT. Residues: CASSQAVGQNTEAFF.

DNA for the CDR3: TGTGCCAGCAGCTTAGTACTCGGACAGGGGGCCTACGAGCAGTACTTC. It yields the protein CASSLVLGQGAYEQYF. The chain is built from TRBV7-9 and TRBJ2-7; 10 positions agree with TRBD1. Germline V lookup: CDR1 SEHNR, CDR2 FQNEAQ (reference sequence). The CDR3 length is 16 residues. V lost 1 base to trimming and J lost 2 bases; unmatched junction nucleotides: 5.